This T cell receptor beta chain was sequenced for a study of CD8+CD57+ T cells in acquired aplastic anemia (dated by TCRdb to 2016 to 2019). Background for the entire study: On average, sorted CD4+ and CD8+ cells yielded around 3.1 ug of extracted DNA, with a range of roughly 0.18 to 27.4 ug. Mean read counts for healthy donor samples were around 10 million for CD4+ cells and 11.0 million for CD8+ cells. Study-wide conclusions, independent of this receptor: Although 25 to 30 CD8+ CDR3 sequences were shared by patients and controls, these sequences appeared highly expressed in patients and within the immunodominant clones of patients. No significant difference in CD8+ Simpson's diversity was found between patients and healthy controls (P=0.060).

In the study, sorted CD4+ and CD8+ blood T cells from patients with severe aplastic anemia and from healthy subjects underwent deep sequencing of TCR repertoires. Ficoll-Paque density gradient centrifugation was used to isolate peripheral blood mononuclear cells. Before DNA extraction, CD4+ and CD8+ T cells were sorted by FACS or by magnetic beads. TCR beta VDJ combination and CDR3 sequence profiling used genomic DNA as the template. An Illumina HiSeq 2000 was used for TCR repertoire sequencing. Per the original workflow: TRBV/TRBJ rearrangement plots, CDR3 size and DJ length profiles, and Simpson's diversity index were used to assess repertoires. Whichever DNA sequence was most abundant in the deep sequencing data was defined as the immunodominant clone. CDR3 amino acid sequences were checked for sharing across subjects and were also compared against the VDJdb database and published repertoires. TCRdb passed the public sequencing reads through fastp at Q25 and MiXCR, retaining productive beta sequences. Each CDR3 protein appears once, grouped with its most common genes and DNA. TCRdb's processing, not the study's, gives the V and J calls here. Recorded for this sample are roughly 200,000 distinct CDR3 sequences; approximately 60% of them occurred a single time. The ten largest clonotypes hold roughly 29% of the sample.

CDR1 and CDR2 were assigned from the germline V gene (reference sequence) as DFQATT and SNEGSKA. Cut back by 3 bases and 4 bases, the V and J ends lie 10 bases apart. Reading from cysteine to phenylalanine, the CDR3 counts 14 amino acids. CDR3 DNA is the only sequence kept; it has 42 bases, read in frame from the first base. With regard to this clonotype: The antigen it binds to is not known. No base qualities exist here, and no much larger clone lies one base off it.

This clonotype was sampled from a human donor in good health. The rearrangement combines TRBV20-1 with TRBJ1-6, and TRBD1 may be the D gene, going by 6 matching bases. The sample comprised sorted CD4+, CD8+, or CD8+CD57+ T cells (not recorded which) from PBMCs. The sequenced DNA: TGCAGTGCTAGGGGTGGACAGTATAATTCACCCCTCCACTTT. Translated, it gives CSARGGQYNSPLHF.